This T cell receptor (beta chain) was identified during a study of blood T cell repertoires in COVID-19. Study context: PBMCs, B-cell-depleted T cells, or T cells were the source of the cDNA or gDNA that made up the material.

The CDR3 loop spans 15 amino acids. CDR1 is SGHTA and CDR2 is FQGNSA in the germline V gene. The trim removed 5 bases at V and 4 bases at J, leaving 6 bases unmatched. Per the authors' pipeline: Researchers report that nucleated cell counts were estimated from reference gene primer amplification. The assay was immunoSEQ multiplex PCR, and TCRdb's table has in-frame clones only and misses some. V and J calls and clone size follow that table, whereas D and trimming were derived from the DNA. The repertoire holds roughly 400,000 clones, more than 70% seen once, with approximately 2.4% in the top ten. Concerning this clone itself: This same CDR3 is encoded by further DNA sequences in the sample.

Sequencing was done on a sample of peripheral blood. This sequence was found in a woman aged 55-70 years with COVID-19, enrolled during active disease. The chain is built from TRBV7-2 and TRBJ1-1; 11 bases line up with TRBD1. The CDR3 sequence: CASSREGTGGTEAFF. DNA for the CDR3: TGTGCCAGCAGCCGGGAGGGGACAGGGGGCACTGAAGCTTTCTTT.